The T cell receptor beta chain described here comes from a study of regulatory T cells in long-lasting Graves disease. Study at large: The term persistent Graves' disease signified upward of 5 years on antithyroid drugs with positive TSH receptor antibodies.

Assembly of TCR beta libraries relied on iRepertoire HTBI primers together with Arm-PCR of CDR3 regions. TCRdb passed the multiplex PCR reads through MiXCR, listing each CDR3 protein once. The sample lists 390,000 or so distinct CDR3 sequences; 23% were seen once. Losses at the gene ends were 3 bases for V and 3 bases for J; bases not matched to a gene: 13. Germline lookup yields CDR1 LGHDT and CDR2 YNNKEL (reference sequence). The CDR3 consists of 19 residues. Specified time point: persistent/refractory GD, antithyroid drugs over 5 years with positive TRAb. PBMC RNA was the source of the TCR library. This clonotype was detected a few times.

The source is a woman between 40 and 55 years old with Graves disease. The source was peripheral blood mononuclear cells (PBMCs), collected when the disease was refractory, from a patient treated with antithyroid drugs. The rearrangement joins TRBV3-1 to TRBJ2-6; 8 positions agree with TRBD1. The CDR3 sequence is CASSHHEGAGGFGANVLTF. The DNA of the CDR3 is TGTGCCAGCAGCCACCATGAGGGGGCAGGGGGCTTTGGGGCCAACGTCCTGACTTTC.